The 15 T cell receptor beta chains below were found in one sample sequenced in a study of control samples from healthy donors and cancer patients. Sequencing used immunoSEQ multiplex PCR; TCRdb keeps in-frame clones, though not all of them. The sample has about 150,000 clones; around 94% are singletons. The source material was PBMCs. The receptors originated from a man aged 55 to 69 with colorectal cancer.

As regards this clone: Other DNA sequences in this specimen translate into the identical CDR3. This chain uses TRBV12-3 or TRBV12-4 with TRBJ2-7, with D maybe TRBD2 (6 bases). The CDR3 has 12 residues. The V end was cut by 6 bases, the J end by 3 bases, with 9 bases between. CDR3 DNA: TGTGCCAGCAGCTTCGGGGGCTACGAGCAGTACTTC. Translating gives CASSFGGYEQYF.

This clone has a single count. The chain uses TRBV5-1 and TRBJ1-1, with 7 bases identical to TRBD1. Germline CDR1 and CDR2: SGHRS and YFSETQ. The CDR3 contains 14 residues. J gave up 1 base and V 4 bases, and 4 bases lay outside the gene matches. CDR3: CASSLWTGNTEAFF. The CDR3 nucleotides read TGCGCCAGCAGCCTATGGACAGGGAACACTGAAGCTTTCTTT. The whole variable domain, remainder taken from reference TRBV5-1 and TRBJ1-1, is KAGVTQTPRYLIKTRGQQVTLSCSPISGHRSVSWYQQTPGQGLQFLFEYFSETQRNKGNFPGRFSGRQFSNSRSEMNVSTLELGDSALYLCASSLWTGNTEAFFGQGTRLTVV.

J is TRBJ2-3 and V is TRBV5-1, with no clear D. The CDR3 runs to 16 residues. Germline CDR1 SGHRS, CDR2 YFSETQ. The V gene lost 3 bases and the J gene lost 2 bases, with 16 bases spanning the gap. CDR3 nucleotides: TGCGCCAGCAGCTCCCGGATGTCGGTTCCCACAGATACGCAGTATTTT. Its translation is CASSSRMSVPTDTQYF.

This chain joins TRBV3-1 (or the pseudogene TRBV3-2) and TRBJ2-7; 8 positions match TRBD1. Germline CDR1 and CDR2: LGHDT and YNNKEL (reference sequence). V was pared by 3 bases and J by 3 bases, with 1 base of the junction left unmatched. The length of the CDR3 is 13 residues. The CDR3: CASSHTGGYEQYF. CDR3 nucleotide sequence: TGTGCCAGCAGCCATACAGGGGGCTACGAGCAGTACTTC.

This chain joins TRBV30 and TRBJ2-2, with a tentative D call TRBD2 (7 bases). The germline gives CDR1 GTSNPN, CDR2 SVGIG (reference sequence). The CDR3 runs 15 residues. The CDR3 loop reads CATGGGAIGTGELFF. CDR3 coding DNA: TGTGCAACTGGAGGGGGGGCAATCGGCACCGGGGAGCTGTTTTTT.

The chain carries TRBV10-3 and TRBJ1-5; TRBD1 matches at 8 bases. The CDR3 is 16 residues long. J gave up 5 bases and V 0 bases, and 6 bases lay outside the gene matches. Germline CDR1 reads ENHRY; CDR2 reads SYGVKD. CDR3 in DNA: TGTGCCATCAGTGAGTCATATGACAGGGGAGATCAGCCCCAGCATTTT. Translation gives CAISESYDRGDQPQHF.

The chain links TRBV30 to TRBJ1-1; D possibly corresponds to TRBD1 (6 bases). CDR1 is GTSNPN and CDR2 is SVGIG in the germline V gene (reference sequence). Trimming left V 0 bases short and J 2 bases short, with 13 bases between. This CDR3 contains 15 residues. The CDR3 bases are TGTGCCTGGAGTGTAAGAGACAGGCAAAACACTGAAGCTTTCTTT. This encodes CAWSVRDRQNTEAFF.

This chain joins TRBV7-2 and TRBJ2-2; tentative D call: TRBD1 (5 bases). CDR3 size: 15 residues. The V gene lost 3 bases and the J gene lost 7 bases, with 15 bases spanning the gap. Germline-derived CDR1 and CDR2 are SGHTA and FQGNSA. The CDR3 nucleotides read TGTGCCAGCAGCTTTCAGGGTGATGGTCACGGGGAGCTGTTTTTT. It specifies CASSFQGDGHGELFF.

This sequence joins TRBV3-1 (or the pseudogene TRBV3-2) and TRBJ1-2; weak D call: TRBD1 (6 bases). Trimming pared 4 bases from V and 7 bases from J, leaving 16 bases between. Germline-derived CDR1 and CDR2 are LGHDT and YNNKEL (reference sequence). There are 14 residues in the CDR3. For the CDR3, the DNA is TGTGCCAGCAGCCGGGGATTGGAGGGGGGTGGCTACACCTTC. As protein: CASSRGLEGGGYTF.

The V gene is TRBV29-1, the J gene TRBJ2-4; D gene unclear. This CDR3 contains 11 residues. Germline CDR1 and CDR2: SQVTM and ANQGSEA. With 8 bases removed from V and 4 bases from J, the gap between germline ends came to 9 bases. CDR3 in DNA: TGCAGCTCGTCCGTTAAAAACATTCAGTACTTC. Translating it yields CSSSVKNIQYF.

This chain uses TRBV30 with TRBJ1-2; no clear D gene. This CDR3 has 13 amino acids. Germline assignment: CDR1 GTSNPN and CDR2 SVGIG (reference sequence). V lost 3 bases, J lost 5 bases, and 13 bases lay in between. In DNA, the CDR3 is TGTGCCTGGAGCAGACTTAATGGGTATGGCTACACCTTC. This sequence encodes CAWSRLNGYGYTF.

V usage is TRBV10-3 and J usage is TRBJ2-5, with D perhaps matching TRBD1 (5 bases). V gave up 3 bases and J gave up 5 bases, with 10 bases separating them. From germline, CDR1 is ENHRY and CDR2 SYGVKD. The CDR3 has 13 amino acids. CDR3 DNA sequence: TGTGCCATCAGTGAACGGCAGGGTGAGACCCAGTACTTC. Translating gives CAISERQGETQYF.

J is TRBJ1-2 and V is TRBV19; tentatively, D is TRBD1 (6 bases). Per the germline V gene, CDR1 is LNHDA and CDR2 is SQIVND (reference sequence). The CDR3 spans 12 residues. V gave up 1 base and J gave up 11 bases, with 11 bases separating them. CDR3 DNA: TGTGCCAGTAGTATAGCGGCAGGGGCATACACCTTC. Translating it yields CASSIAAGAYTF.

The CDR3: CASSYLAGGDRYF. CDR3 sequence (DNA): TGTGCCAGCAGTTACTTGGCAGGGGGTGATCGGTACTTC. This chain joins TRBV6-2 or TRBV6-3 and TRBJ2-7; TRBD1 matches 7 bases. V lost 1 base and J lost 12; bases outside the gene matches: 9. CDR3 size: 13 residues. Germline V gene lookup returns CDR1 MNHEY and CDR2 SVGEGT.

The chain has TRBV2 and TRBJ1-1; maybe TRBD1 (5 bases). The CDR3 has 12 amino acids. Trimming shortened V by 6 bases and J by 11 bases, and 16 bases separated the two germline ends. Germline CDR1 is SNHLY and CDR2 is FYNNEI. The CDR3 region is CASRDNGGRAFF. The CDR3 nucleotides read TGTGCCAGCAGGGACAATGGGGGTAGGGCTTTCTTT.